This TCR beta chain was identified in a study of shared clonotypes between healthy human individuals. This CDR3 spans 14 amino acids. The V gene's germline CDR1 is LGHNA and CDR2 YSLEER. Between the trimmed V and J ends, which lost 1 base and 4 bases, there was a span of 10 bases. As for this clone: The antigen is undetermined.

Notes on the study in general: Across subsets, estimated richness was generally greater for naive than for memory populations.

Every subset's genomic DNA went evenly onto several immunoSEQ plates. TCRdb's copy holds only in-frame clones and misses some; the assay was immunoSEQ multiplex PCR. Found here are about 690,000 clones, 90% of them singletons; the top ten hold about 33%. This TCR was sampled from a man aged 18 to 30 in good health. Some clones in this sample may be carry-over from other donors' samples. The chain joins TRBV4-3 to TRBJ1-1; no reliable D call. Sequenced material: memory CD8+ T cells from PBMCs. Subset in this sample: CD45RO+ cells pooled with CCR7-negative TemRA cells. CDR3 loop: CASSQGGSGTEAFF. Written as DNA, the CDR3 is TGCGCCAGCAGCCAAGGTGGCAGCGGCACTGAAGCTTTCTTT.